These 20 T cell receptor beta chains originate from one sample sequenced in a study of CD8 T cells in ankylosing spondylitis. Each CDR3 protein gets one entry after TCRdb re-called the 5' RACE reads with MiXCR. The data show around 75,000 distinct CDR3 sequences, about 5.4% seen once. The sequencing input was blood, either unsorted or a sorted T cell fraction (not recorded which). The receptors here all came from a male donor with ankylosing spondylitis or in good health (not recorded which).

This clonotype was counted many times. This chain links TRBV18 with TRBJ2-1; possible D gene TRBD2, 7 bases. The ends were cut back, 6 bases at V and 8 bases at J, with 11 bases in the middle. The germline CDR1 and CDR2 sequences are KGHSH and LQKENI. The CDR3 covers 12 residues. For the CDR3, the DNA is TGTGCCAGCTCGCCGGGGGGCTATGAGCAGTTCTTC. It is translated as CASSPGGYEQFF.

The sample holds many counts of this clonotype. CDR3 amino acids: CSARDRGHDTEAFF. Written as DNA, the CDR3 is TGCAGTGCTAGAGACAGGGGCCACGACACTGAAGCTTTCTTT. The chain employs TRBV20-1 and TRBJ1-1, with D maybe TRBD1 (6 bases). Germline V lookup: CDR1 DFQATT, CDR2 SNEGSKA (reference sequence). The ends were cut back, 0 bases at V and 3 bases at J, with 11 bases in the middle. CDR3 length equals 14 residues.

This clonotype was seen repeatedly, ten times or more. The CDR3 DNA follows: TGTGCCAGCAGCTTGCGACAGTTCTATGGCTACACCTTC. Its translation is CASSLRQFYGYTF. The rearrangement joins TRBV11-3 to TRBJ1-2; D might be TRBD1 (5 bases). Germline CDR1 SGHNT, CDR2 YENEEA. The CDR3 contains 13 residues. The V end was cut by 3 bases, the J end by 4 bases, with 9 bases between.

This clonotype occurred many times. V and J are TRBV24-1 and TRBJ2-7, with D hard to call. CDR1 KGHDR and CDR2 SFDVKD come from the germline V gene. The CDR3 spans 13 residues. Between the trimmed V and J ends, which lost 3 bases and 2 bases, there was a span of 7 bases. DNA for the CDR3: TGTGCCACCAGTGATACAGCAACCTACGAGCAGTACTTC. It encodes CATSDTATYEQYF.

This clonotype was recorded at least ten times. The chain links TRBV28 to TRBJ2-7; 7 positions match TRBD1. Trimming cost V 10 bases and J 3 bases; bases outside gene matches: 15. CDR1 is MDHEN and CDR2 is SYDVKM in the germline V gene. This CDR3 contains 15 residues. This CDR3 is CATFGSGQAVYEQYF. CDR3 DNA: TGTGCCACCTTCGGGTCAGGACAGGCAGTCTACGAGCAGTACTTC.

This clonotype was seen repeatedly, ten times or more. The chain joins TRBV18 to TRBJ1-1; no clear D. The CDR3 sequence is 13 residues long. The V gene lost 4 bases and the J gene lost 3 bases, with 9 bases spanning the gap. Germline-derived CDR1 and CDR2 are KGHSH and LQKENI. CDR3 DNA sequence: TGTGCCAGCTCACTTTCAGCCGACACTGAAGCTTTCTTT. This sequence encodes CASSLSADTEAFF. The full variable domain, with the rest looked up from reference TRBV18 and TRBJ1-1, is NAGVMQNPRHLVRRRGQEARLRCSPMKGHSHVYWYRQLPEEGLKFMVYLQKENIIDESGMPKERFSAEFPKEGPSILRIQQVVRGDSAAYFCASSLSADTEAFFGQGTRLTVV.

This clonotype was counted at least ten times. The gene calls are TRBV29-1 and TRBJ2-1, with 9 bases that match TRBD1. The junction had 7 bases not matched to a gene; V was cut back by 7 bases and J by 9 bases. In germline, CDR1 is SQVTM, CDR2 ANQGSEA. There are 12 residues in the CDR3. The CDR3 DNA is TGCAGCGGCCCACAGGGGGCAGGTGAGCAGTTCTTC. This codes for CSGPQGAGEQFF.

There are many counts of this clonotype. The chain employs TRBV27 and TRBJ1-2; no clear D gene. The CDR3 consists of 14 residues. The germline V gene encodes CDR1 MNHEY and CDR2 SMNVEV (reference sequence). Trimming left V 0 bases short and J 6 bases short, with 11 bases between. The CDR3 sequence is CASSLSRTEDGYTF. In DNA, the CDR3 is TGTGCCAGCAGTTTATCTCGGACGGAGGATGGCTACACCTTC.

This clonotype has a count of ten or more. The rearrangement uses TRBV29-1 and TRBJ2-7, with D unclear. CDR1 and CDR2 from the germline V gene are SQVTM and ANQGSEA. V lost 4 bases to trimming and J lost 1 base, with 8 bases between them. This CDR3 comprises 12 residues. CDR3 DNA: TGCAGCGTTGCGGTGGGGTCCTACGAGCAGTACTTC. Its protein product is CSVAVGSYEQYF.

In this sample, this clonotype turned up many times. This chain links TRBV28 with TRBJ1-5; D not resolved. CDR3 size: 14 residues. Trimming removed 5 bases from V and 7 bases from J, with 15 bases in between. The germline V gene encodes CDR1 MDHEN and CDR2 SYDVKM. CDR3 DNA: TGTGCCAGCAGTCGCCCCTCGTTGGACCAGCCCCAGCATTTT. It encodes CASSRPSLDQPQHF.

There are many counts of this clonotype. In nucleotides, the CDR3 is TGTGCCAGCAGCTCTGACAGGGGTCGGGAGCAGTTCTTC. Its translation is CASSSDRGREQFF. This rearrangement joins TRBV9 to TRBJ2-1; 8 bases agree with TRBD1. Per the germline V gene, CDR1 is SGDLS and CDR2 is YYNGEE. Germline trimming cut 4 bases from V and 10 bases from J; bases unmatched to any gene: 7. The CDR3 runs 13 residues.

This clonotype was recorded many times. The CDR3 loop reads CSAREGGGGGYTF. The DNA for the CDR3 is TGCAGTGCTAGAGAAGGAGGGGGGGGTGGCTACACCTTC. The V gene is TRBV20-1, the J gene TRBJ1-2; D possibly corresponds to TRBD1 (6 bases). Germline-derived CDR1 and CDR2 are DFQATT and SNEGSKA (reference sequence). This CDR3 has 13 amino acids. The V gene lost 0 bases and the J gene lost 7 bases, with 12 bases spanning the gap.

This clonotype was seen repeatedly, ten times or more. This rearrangement joins TRBV18 to TRBJ1-1, with D tentatively TRBD1 (5 bases). V was cut by 2 bases and J by 2 bases, with 6 bases left in between. This CDR3 is built from 13 residues. Germline values: CDR1 KGHSH, CDR2 LQKENI. CDR3 sequence: CASSPGANTEAFF. The CDR3 coding sequence is TGTGCCAGCTCACCAGGGGCCAACACTGAAGCTTTCTTT. Full variable domain (missing parts from reference TRBV18 and TRBJ1-1): NAGVMQNPRHLVRRRGQEARLRCSPMKGHSHVYWYRQLPEEGLKFMVYLQKENIIDESGMPKERFSAEFPKEGPSILRIQQVVRGDSAAYFCASSPGANTEAFFGQGTRLTVV.

The table lists this clonotype with many counts. The chain couples TRBV5-1 to TRBJ2-2; D is unresolved. Germline V gene sequence: CDR1 SGHRS, CDR2 YFSETQ. V lost 4 bases and J lost 0, with 10 bases in between. The CDR3 is 15 residues long. CDR3 DNA: TGCGCCAGCAGCCGGTCAAGTACGAACACCGGGGAGCTGTTTTTT. Translating it yields CASSRSSTNTGELFF. Full variable domain (rest looked up from reference TRBV5-1 and TRBJ2-2): KAGVTQTPRYLIKTRGQQVTLSCSPISGHRSVSWYQQTPGQGLQFLFEYFSETQRNKGNFPGRFSGRQFSNSRSEMNVSTLELGDSALYLCASSRSSTNTGELFFGEGSRLTVL.

This clonotype was observed many times. The rearrangement uses TRBV20-1 and TRBJ1-6; 7 bases align to TRBD1. With V trimmed by 4 bases and J by 7 bases, 7 bases remained unmatched. This CDR3 has 14 amino acids. In germline, CDR1 is DFQATT, CDR2 SNEGSKA (reference sequence). The CDR3 region is CSAKVLTGNSPLHF. CDR3 coding DNA: TGCAGTGCTAAGGTCCTGACAGGGAATTCACCCCTCCACTTT.

This clonotype was recorded many times. The V gene is TRBV6-5, the J gene TRBJ2-3; D assignment may be TRBD1 or TRBD2 (6 bases each). The V end was cut by 0 bases, the J end by 6 bases, with 16 bases between. This CDR3 contains 16 residues. Germline lookup yields CDR1 MNHEY and CDR2 SVGAGI. The chain's CDR3 is CASSYSTGGVEDTQYF. The CDR3 coding sequence is TGTGCCAGCAGTTACTCGACAGGAGGGGTGGAGGATACGCAGTATTTT.

This sequence joins TRBV5-1 and TRBJ2-2, with 7 bases fitting TRBD2. V lost 3 bases to trimming and J lost 4 bases; unmatched junction nucleotides: 12. Germline loops: CDR1 SGHRS, CDR2 YFSETQ. The CDR3 contains 17 residues. The CDR3 here is CASSSGDPWEGTGELFF. The CDR3 DNA follows: TGCGCCAGCAGCTCCGGGGACCCCTGGGAGGGCACCGGGGAGCTGTTTTTT.

The sample holds many counts of this clonotype. This chain links TRBV12-3 or TRBV12-4 with TRBJ2-1; 10 bases line up with TRBD2. The V and J ends lost 5 bases and 8 bases, in that order; junction bases with no gene match: 9. The CDR3 contains 15 residues. CDR3 DNA: TGTGCCAGCAGTCGGCAGCGGGGGGGCCTTGATGAGCAGTTCTTC. It translates to CASSRQRGGLDEQFF.

This clonotype has at least ten counts. The chain joins TRBV24-1 to TRBJ2-5; a weak D match, TRBD2 (6 bases). The V end lost 3 bases, the J end lost 2 bases, and 9 bases lay between the germline ends. CDR3 length: 14 residues. Germline V lookup: CDR1 KGHDR, CDR2 SFDVKD. The CDR3 spells CATSDMGTQETQYF. The CDR3 DNA reads TGTGCCACCAGTGATATGGGGACTCAAGAGACCCAGTACTTC.

Many counts were recorded for this clonotype. V gene TRBV2 combines with J gene TRBJ2-1; 10 bases agree with TRBD2. The CDR3 has 14 residues. Germline V gene lookup returns CDR1 SNHLY and CDR2 FYNNEI. V shed 8 bases, J shed 7 bases, and the junction held 8 bases outside the gene matches. In DNA form, the CDR3 reads TGTGCCAGCTTAATCCTAGCGGGGGAGAATGAGCAGTTCTTC. This encodes CASLILAGENEQFF.